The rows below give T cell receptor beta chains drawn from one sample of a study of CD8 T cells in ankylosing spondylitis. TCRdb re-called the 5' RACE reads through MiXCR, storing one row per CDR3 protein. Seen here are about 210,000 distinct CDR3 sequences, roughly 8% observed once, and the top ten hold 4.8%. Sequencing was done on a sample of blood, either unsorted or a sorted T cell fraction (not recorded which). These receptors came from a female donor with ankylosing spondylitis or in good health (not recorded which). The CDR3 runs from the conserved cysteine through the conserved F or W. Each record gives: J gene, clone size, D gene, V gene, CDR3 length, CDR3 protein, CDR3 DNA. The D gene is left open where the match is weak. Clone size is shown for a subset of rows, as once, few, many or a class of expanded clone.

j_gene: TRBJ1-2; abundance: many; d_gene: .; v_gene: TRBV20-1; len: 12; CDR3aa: CSAPRREYGYTF; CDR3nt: TGCAGTGCTCCCAGGAGGGAGTATGGCTACACCTTC
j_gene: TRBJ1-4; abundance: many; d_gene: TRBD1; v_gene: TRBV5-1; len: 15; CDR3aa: CASSQAGTDNEKLFF; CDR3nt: TGCGCCAGCAGCCAAGCGGGGACAGATAATGAAAAACTGTTTTTT
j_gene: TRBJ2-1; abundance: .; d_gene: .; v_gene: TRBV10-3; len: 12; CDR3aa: CAISEAGNEQFF; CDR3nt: TGTGCCATCAGTGAAGCCGGAAATGAGCAGTTCTTC
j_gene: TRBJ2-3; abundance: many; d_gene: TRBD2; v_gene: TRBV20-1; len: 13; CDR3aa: CSASGTSDTTQYF; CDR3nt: TGCAGTGCTTCCGGGACTAGCGACACTACGCAGTATTTT
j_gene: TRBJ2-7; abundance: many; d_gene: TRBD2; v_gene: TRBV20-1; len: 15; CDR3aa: CSARDPSGRVYEQYF; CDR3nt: TGCAGTGCTAGAGATCCCAGCGGGAGGGTCTACGAGCAGTACTTC
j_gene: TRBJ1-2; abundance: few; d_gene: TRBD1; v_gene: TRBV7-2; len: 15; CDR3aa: CASSFSGTGSEGYTF; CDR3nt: TGTGCCAGCAGCTTCTCCGGGACAGGGAGTGAAGGCTACACCTTC
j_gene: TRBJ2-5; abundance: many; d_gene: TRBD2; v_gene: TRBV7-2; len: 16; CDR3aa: CASSLALAGGQETQYF; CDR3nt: TGTGCCAGCAGCTTAGCTCTAGCGGGGGGACAAGAGACCCAGTACTTC
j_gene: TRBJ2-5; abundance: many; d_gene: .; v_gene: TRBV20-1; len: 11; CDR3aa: CSAIFGETQYF; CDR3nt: TGCAGTGCTATCTTTGGAGAGACCCAGTACTTC
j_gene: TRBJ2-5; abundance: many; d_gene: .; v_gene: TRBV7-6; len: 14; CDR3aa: CASSPVGHGETQYF; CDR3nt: TGTGCCAGCAGCCCAGTGGGACACGGGGAGACCCAGTACTTC
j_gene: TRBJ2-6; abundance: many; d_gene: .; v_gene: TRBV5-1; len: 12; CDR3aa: CASSAGANVLTF; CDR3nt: TGCGCCAGCTCCGCTGGGGCCAACGTCCTGACTTTC
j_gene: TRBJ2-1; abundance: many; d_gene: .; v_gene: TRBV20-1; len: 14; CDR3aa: CSARSPEGLNEQFF; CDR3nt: TGCAGTGCTAGATCACCCGAGGGGCTTAATGAGCAGTTCTTC
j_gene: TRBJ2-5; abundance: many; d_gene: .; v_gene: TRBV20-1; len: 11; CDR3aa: CSAASSETQYF; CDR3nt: TGCAGTGCAGCCAGCTCGGAGACCCAGTACTTC
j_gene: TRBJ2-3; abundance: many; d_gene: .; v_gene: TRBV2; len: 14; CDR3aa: CASSLGTAPDTQYF; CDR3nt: TGTGCCAGCAGCCTAGGGACTGCGCCAGATACGCAGTATTTT
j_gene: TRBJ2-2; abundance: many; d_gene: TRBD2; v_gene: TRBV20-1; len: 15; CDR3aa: CSASSLAGPTGELFF; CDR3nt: TGCAGTGCTAGTTCTCTAGCGGGACCAACCGGGGAGCTGTTTTTT
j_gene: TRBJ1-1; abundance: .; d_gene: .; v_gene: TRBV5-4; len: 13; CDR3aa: CASSFDGATEAFF; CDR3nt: TGTGCCAGCAGCTTCGACGGGGCCACTGAAGCTTTCTTT
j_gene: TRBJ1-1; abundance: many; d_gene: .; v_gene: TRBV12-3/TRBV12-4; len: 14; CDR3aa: CASNQQGRNTEAFF; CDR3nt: TGTGCCAGCAACCAACAGGGCCGGAACACTGAAGCTTTCTTT
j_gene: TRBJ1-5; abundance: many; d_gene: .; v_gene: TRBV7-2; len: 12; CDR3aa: CASSLTGQPQHF; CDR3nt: TGTGCCAGCAGCTTAACTGGACAGCCCCAGCATTTT